This T cell receptor beta chain is drawn from a study of blood T cell repertoires in COVID-19. Whole-study context: Researchers got acute and convalescent COVID-19 samples from the United States, Italy and Spain. Nucleic acid was either cDNA or gDNA, and it came from T cells, B-cell-depleted T cells, or PBMCs.

The CDR3 is 13 amino acids. V lost 7 bases and J lost 1, with 10 bases in between. Authors' methods: Reference gene primer amplification gave estimated nucleated cell counts. Repertoires were generated with immunoSEQ multiplex PCR, while TCRdb's copy carries only in-frame clones and drops some. The V and J calls and the clone size are those of that table, but D and trimming were determined from the DNA. The sample lists roughly 170,000 clones, under 85% occurring once. This chain links TRBV12-3 or TRBV12-4 with TRBJ1-1, with D maybe TRBD1 (5 bases). The sequence came from a human donor in a cohort sampled during active COVID-19. Sequenced input: peripheral blood. This CDR3 is CASIRQTNTEAFF. The DNA of the CDR3 is TGTGCCAGCATCAGACAGACGAACACTGAAGCTTTCTTT.